This T cell receptor (beta chain) was recorded in a study of T-cell memory formation after mild COVID-19. Findings and limits, study-wide: CD4/CD8 balance characterized clones contracting day 15 to 85, and CD4+ skew characterized later expanders. CD8+ contracting clones occupied EMRA, while CD4+ ones occupied mainly CM and EM. Detection of some responders pre-infection suggested pre-existing cross-reactive memory T cells participated.

CDR1 SGHAT and CDR2 FQNNGV come from the germline V gene. The CDR3 length is 17 residues. The ends lost 4 bases at V and 3 bases at J; junction bases unmatched: 10. Of note for this clonotype: The antigen is undetermined.

TCR alpha and TCR beta cDNA libraries carrying sample barcodes and UMIs were produced by 5'RACE using constant-segment primers. From the 5' RACE reads, TCRdb called clonotypes with MiXCR, one entry per CDR3 protein. The sample yields approximately 200,000 distinct CDR3 sequences, about a sixth seen once. The source material was PBMCs or a T cell subset sorted from them (not recorded which). The origin of this receptor is an adult woman who had mild COVID-19 (a few samples of this study predate the infection). Cell type and time point are not known. The rearrangement uses TRBV11-2 and TRBJ2-2; 8 nucleotides agree with TRBD2. The CDR3 DNA follows: TGTGCCAGCAGCTCGCCGGGAACTAGCGGTCACACCGGGGAGCTGTTTTTT. Its translation is CASSSPGTSGHTGELFF.